This T cell receptor beta chain was sequenced during a study of cytomegalovirus exposure and HLA in healthy donors (dated by TCRdb to 2016 to 2017). The study in broad terms: An earlier analysis of some 600 of the donors reported 276 Gb of sequence data and around 100 million unique TCR beta sequences obtained from some 200 million T cells. Approximately 300 gigabases of sequencing data and roughly 81 million unique TCR sequences made up an early release that covered 500 to 700 HLA-typed donors. Of the 350 to 400 genotyped donors, approximately 83% fell in the genetic ancestry cluster associated with self-reported Caucasian donors. The aim of the study was to test whether cataloging public T cell receptors could identify signatures of past pathogen exposure. The study used immunosequencing to profile the T cell repertoires of 600 to 850 subjects and linked those repertoires to cytomegalovirus serostatus. In addition to the first cohort of hundreds of subjects, a separate validation cohort of 120 different subjects was used. To predict cytomegalovirus infection status, the study combined high-throughput TCR immunosequencing, statistical association of individual TCRs with disease status, and machine learning. A later analysis re-analyzed previously published TCR beta repertoires from 600 to 850 donors and added high-resolution HLA genotyping to study TCR occurrence patterns. The later analysis used no new phenotypic data to find candidate immune exposures, relying instead on TCR beta sequences and their occurrence across donors. In an earlier analysis of 500 to 650 of the donors, high-throughput TCR beta sequencing was used to judge whether each TCR beta V gene segment behaved as functional or pseudogenic. Donor age, sex, ethnicity and CMV serostatus were compiled together with the repertoire data. In a later genetic analysis, genome-wide SNP genotypes for 398 of the 666 donors were used, and that subset was treated as a discovery cohort. All discovery cohort repertoires had been generated using a single sequencing platform. HLA typing included class I and class II loci at four-digit resolution. The number of typed donors differed by locus: about 620-640 for A, B, C, DRB1 and DQB1; 522 for DQA1; some 610 for DPA1; and roughly 450 for DPB1. Because of strong linkage in the cohort, roughly five DR-DQ haplotypes were treated as single units for association and clustering. Among 350 to 400 genotyped donors of the cohort, an average of about 240,000 unique TCR beta nucleotide sequences were sequenced per donor, around a sixth of them non-productive.

The cohort consisted of approximately 670 healthy bone marrow donors. At the time of sampling, all cohort members were nominally healthy, though unrecorded immune exposures were likely present. The donor was CMV seronegative and belonged to the group of under 400 seronegative cohort members. Every donor gave a peripheral blood sample, and the peripheral blood mononuclear cells from that sample were used for TCR beta sequencing. The Qiagen DNeasy Blood Extraction Kit was used to extract genomic DNA from the blood cell samples. Library prep was done by the immunoSEQ multiplex PCR assay. The multiplex PCR relied on a mix of 60 forward primers for TCR Vbeta segments and 13 reverse primers for TCR Jbeta segments. The CDR3 region of rearranged TCR beta genes was amplified from genomic DNA with a multiplex PCR assay. On the Illumina HiSeq System, the amplified TCR beta libraries were sequenced as 87-base-pair reads. On the study's bioinformatics: Across the 700 or so repertoires, a later analysis counted tens of millions of unique TCR beta chains, roughly 11 million of which were shared by at least two donors. Raw reads were error-corrected and collapsed into unique sequences with a nearest-neighbor algorithm that merged closely related sequences to remove PCR and sequencing errors. V, D and J gene segments were assigned by aligning CDR3 sequences to IMGT reference sequences. For a sequence to be retained, a match of at least six nucleotides to both a V gene segment and a J gene segment was required. Rearrangements were called productive when the CDR3 lacked stop codons and stayed in frame with V and J; all others were non-productive. CDR3 was defined according to IMGT convention as the region running from the second conserved V-encoded cysteine to the conserved J-encoded phenylalanine. Sequences without an unambiguous match to a single V gene segment were excluded from the earlier analysis of approximately 600 of the donors. In an earlier analysis of some 590 of the donors, V segments were called functional above 56.7% productive rearrangements and were called segregating when the between-donor standard deviation exceeded 5%. A statistical classification framework was built for diagnosing cytomegalovirus status from the catalog of TCR beta chain sequences. A later analysis assigned V and J genes by comparing TCR nucleotide sequences with IMGT/GENE-DB human TR gene sequences. Using the TCRdist pipeline, a later analysis assigned CDR3 sequences along with most-parsimonious VDJ recombination scenarios. A later analysis defined each TCR beta chain by its CDR3 amino acid sequence plus V-gene family, and excluded reads lacking a unique V-gene family. A later analysis removed 500 to 650 highly shared, low-generation-probability nucleotide sequences to deal with suspected cross-contamination and a sequencing artifact. For each public chain, a later analysis derived a clonal expansion index from normalized ranks of inferred template counts within each repertoire. A later analysis computed generation probabilities with a VDJ recombination model fitted to out-of-frame rearrangements, and checked the results against IGoR. A later analysis scored TCR-TCR, TCR-HLA and TCR-CMV co-occurrence with hypergeometric tests, applying a repertoire-size bias correction to TCR pairs. A later analysis estimated false discovery rates by permuting HLA or CMV assignments 20 times. A later analysis grouped co-occurring TCRs with DBSCAN, adding TCRdist sequence similarity when clustering within HLA-allele-positive subsets. Repertoires with fewer than 30,000 or more than 120,000 public chains were left out of co-occurrence clustering, as were roughly five repertoires with anomalous nucleotide sharing. TCRdb holds this immuneACCESS table with in-frame rearrangements only. Some clones are missing; in checked studies, unresolved V genes explain under half, and the rest has no known cause. V, J and clone size are those of that table, while D and trimming were read from the DNA. This sample comprises about 130,000 clones, roughly 82% of them detected only once. The ten largest clones capture approximately 1% of the sample.

The CDR3 runs 15 amino acids, cysteine and phenylalanine included. This entry keeps only the CDR3 DNA: 45 bases, framed from base 1. V trim: 3 bases; J trim: 1 base; unmatched bases: 0. Taken from the germline V gene, the CDR1 and CDR2 loops are SGHTA and FQGNSA. As for this clone: Its cognate antigen has yet to be identified. There are no base qualities to consult, and no much larger clone falls within one base.

Overall study outcomes, separate from this receptor: In vitro tests confirmed that three of the cytomegalovirus-associated TCR beta chains recognize cytomegalovirus antigens. Because counts were too low, seventeen rarely observed V segments, including chromosome 9 orphons, were left out of the earlier analysis of roughly 600 of the donors. The presence/absence analyses assumed that sequencing depth was roughly uniform across donors, and that assumption may not be true. A later analysis found that TCR association rates varied across HLA loci, with DRB1 alleles showing the most associated TCRs and HLA-C alleles the fewest. At a false discovery rate of 0.05, a later analysis linked 15,000 to 20,000 TCR beta sequences to specific HLA alleles. The study listed 164 TCR beta chains as associated with cytomegalovirus. A later analysis found that HLA-associated TCR beta chains were more clonally expanded and had lower generation probabilities than equally common non-associated chains. Immune exposure information for the cohort was limited to CMV serostatus. In both the original and validation cohorts, the classifier was reported to diagnose cytomegalovirus status with high specificity and sensitivity. Because HLA typing was unavailable for some donors at each locus, only the typed subset was used in association tests. Across donors, most TCR sequences were observed very rarely, whereas some public TCRs were present in many individuals. An association between a missense DCLRE1C variant and V-gene and J-gene trimming of TCR beta chains was found in a later genetic analysis and replicated in an independent cohort. This cohort had only TCR beta chains sequenced, and the lack of alpha or paired-chain data limited which features could be detected. Correlated functional status among segregating V segments might reflect linkage disequilibrium, but an unknown experimental factor could not be ruled out. It was suggested by the authors that the approach could potentially be generalized to other disease states and immunological phenotypes. A group of highly shared sequence variants was considered likely to be a technical artifact of the sequencing pipeline. When HLA alleles, especially DR and DQ, strongly co-occurred, TCR associations were difficult to assign to individual alleles. A further reported finding was that TCR beta sequences accurately predicted the HLA-A and HLA-B alleles for most subjects in the first cohort. Several of the top co-occurrence clusters appeared to be linked to parvovirus B19, influenza, CMV and Epstein-Barr virus, according to a later analysis. Because the 87-base-pair reads could not distinguish some IMGT-functional V segments, including TRBV6-2 and TRBV6-3, those segments were excluded. According to a later genetic analysis, donors in an Asian-associated ancestry cluster had fewer N-insertions in productive TCRs than the roughly 670-donor mean. Most CMV-associated TCR beta chains appeared to be HLA-restricted in a later analysis, and the HLA associations seemed to be driven largely by CMV exposure. In an earlier analysis of over 550 of the donors, most TCR beta V segments were observed in productive rearrangements about 90% or about 30% of the time, broadly matching IMGT annotations.

This chain joins TRBV7-2 to TRBJ2-2; TRBD2 matches 9 bases in the middle. This clonotype was obtained from a boy younger than 18 in good health and CMV-seronegative. The sequenced sample was PBMCs. The DNA sequence is given as TGTGCCAGCAGCTTGACTAGCGGGAACACCGGGGAGCTGTTTTTT. Its protein product is CASSLTSGNTGELFF. This CDR3, with the reference TRBV7-2 and TRBJ2-2 proteins standing in past its ends, gives the full variable domain GAGVSQSPSNKVTEKGKDVELRCDPISGHTALYWYRQSLGQGLEFLIYFQGNSAPDKSGLPSDRFSAERTGGSVSTLTIQRTQQEDSAVYLCASSLTSGNTGELFFGEGSRLTVL.